Detailed here is one TCR beta chain. This CDR3 has 15 amino acids. Germline V CDR1 and CDR2: KGHDR, SFDVKD. V shed 4 bases, J shed 5 bases, and the junction held 6 bases outside the gene matches. This sample was taken from a study of blood T cell repertoires in COVID-19. Methods used by the authors: Estimation of nucleated cell counts was performed using reference gene primer amplification. The method was immunoSEQ multiplex PCR; TCRdb's version includes in-frame clones alone and lacks a portion of them. The V and J calls and the clone size are those of that table, but D and trimming were determined from the DNA. Among approximately 15,000 clones, roughly 80% were seen once, and the ten largest hold roughly 28%.

The material sequenced was peripheral blood. This sequence was found in a human donor in a cohort sampled during active COVID-19. The chain joins TRBV24-1 to TRBJ2-1; TRBD1 agrees at 8 bases. The CDR3 spells CATSDPDRVHNEQFF. CDR3 coding DNA: TGTGCCACCAGTGACCCGGACAGGGTTCACAATGAGCAGTTCTTC.